This T cell receptor (beta chain) was recovered during a study of long-term antiretroviral therapy in people with HIV. As regards this clone: Its antigen is not identified.

General study findings and limits: Blood sampling spanned 2004 to 2017, possibly under older ART regimens.

Survey-level resolution applied to immunoSEQ assay v3.0. The protocol was immunoSEQ multiplex PCR, while the TCRdb copy is restricted to in-frame clones and leaves out a portion. This sample has about 25,000 clones; just over 85% occur once, and the top ten carry 15% to 20%. The source of this sequence is a man over 45 with HIV. This sample comprised unsorted PBMCs, obtained 1.2 years after starting antiretroviral therapy.

The CDR3 sequence is CASSGGWGTGPQETQYF. CDR3 DNA: TGTGCCAGCAGCGGGGGGTGGGGGACCGGACCCCAAGAGACCCAGTACTTC. The V call is TRBV5-6, the J call TRBJ2-5; tentative D call: TRBD2 (6 bases). CDR3 length equals 17 residues. With 4 bases removed from V and 1 base from J, the gap between germline ends came to 20 bases. Germline V gene data show CDR1 as SGHDT and CDR2 as YYEEEE.